The 5 T cell receptor beta chains in this list originate from one sample, sequenced in a study of identical twins. TCRdb independently ran MiXCR on the 5' RACE reads; one entry per CDR3 protein. This table holds about 260,000 distinct CDR3 sequences, approximately 7% found once. These same data were also listed under a study on yellow fever vaccine responses in identical twins.

Sequences were obtained from memory (CD45RO+) T cells sorted from blood. The receptors originated from a woman aged 18-35 years in good health.

This clonotype was counted many times. This chain uses TRBV10-3 with TRBJ2-1; D ambiguous. CDR1 is ENHRY, CDR2 SYGVKD, per germline. V lost 2 bases to trimming and J lost 3 bases, with 5 bases between them. This CDR3 comprises 13 residues. The chain's CDR3 is CAISENNYNEQFF. CDR3 in DNA: TGTGCCATCAGTGAGAACAACTACAATGAGCAGTTCTTC.

This clonotype was recorded a few times. A junction boundary mismatches the germline segment, possibly from a read error. V is TRBV20-1 and J is TRBJ2-3, with 10 bases that match TRBD2. In germline, CDR1 is DFQATT, CDR2 SNEGSKA (reference sequence). This CDR3 region has 17 residues. The CDR3 region has the DNA TGCTGTGCTAGAGATGACAATAGCGGGGGGCCCTTGGGTACGCAGTATTTT. Translating gives CCARDDNSGGPLGTQYF.

The chain links TRBV20-1 to TRBJ2-1, with D unclear. Per germline, CDR1 DFQATT and CDR2 SNEGSKA (reference sequence). The V end lost 3 bases, the J end lost 4 bases, and 10 bases lay between the germline ends. The CDR3 is 13 residues long. The CDR3 here is CSASNDGYNEQFF. For the CDR3, the DNA is TGCAGTGCTAGTAATGACGGATACAATGAGCAGTTCTTC.

This clonotype has a handful of counts. This chain uses TRBV15 with TRBJ1-1; 8 nucleotides line up with TRBD1. The CDR3 runs 14 residues. CDR1 is LNHNV, CDR2 YYDKDF, per germline (reference sequence). V lost 1 base and J lost 6; bases outside the gene matches: 4. The DNA of the CDR3 is TGTGCCACCAGCAGAGGACAGGGGTTAGCTGAAGCTTTCTTT. Its translation: CATSRGQGLAEAFF.

A few counts support this clonotype. The rearrangement joins TRBV5-1 to TRBJ2-2; 8 nucleotides agree with TRBD1. With V trimmed by 2 bases and J by 7 bases, 4 bases remained unmatched. The germline V gene has CDR1 SGHRS and CDR2 YFSETQ. CDR3 length: 14 amino acids. The CDR3 here is CASSLGQGIGELFF. The CDR3 bases are TGCGCCAGCAGCTTAGGACAGGGAATCGGGGAGCTGTTTTTT.